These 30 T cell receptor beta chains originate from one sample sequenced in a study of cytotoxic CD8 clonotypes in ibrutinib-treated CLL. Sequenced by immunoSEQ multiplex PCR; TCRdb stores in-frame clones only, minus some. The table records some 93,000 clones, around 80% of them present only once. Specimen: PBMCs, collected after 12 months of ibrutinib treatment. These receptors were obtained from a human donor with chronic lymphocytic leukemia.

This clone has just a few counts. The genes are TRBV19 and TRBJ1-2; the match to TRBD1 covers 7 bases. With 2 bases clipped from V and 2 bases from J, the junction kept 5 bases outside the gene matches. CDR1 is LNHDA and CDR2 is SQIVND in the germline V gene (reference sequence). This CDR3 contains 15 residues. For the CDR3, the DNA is TGTGCCAGTAGTATACAACGGGACAGCAACTATGGCTACACCTTC. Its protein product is CASSIQRDSNYGYTF.

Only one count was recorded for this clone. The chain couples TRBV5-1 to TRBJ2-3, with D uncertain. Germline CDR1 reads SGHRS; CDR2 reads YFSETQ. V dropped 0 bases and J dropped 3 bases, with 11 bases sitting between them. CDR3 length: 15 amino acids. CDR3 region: CASSLAGLATDTQYF. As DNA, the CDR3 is TGCGCCAGCAGCTTGGCGGGCCTGGCGACAGATACGCAGTATTTT.

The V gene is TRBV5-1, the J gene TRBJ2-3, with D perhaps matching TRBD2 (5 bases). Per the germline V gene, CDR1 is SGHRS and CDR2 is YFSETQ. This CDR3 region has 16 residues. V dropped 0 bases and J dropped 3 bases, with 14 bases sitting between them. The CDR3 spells CASSLGASGKTDTQYF. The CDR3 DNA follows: TGCGCCAGCAGCTTGGGGGCCAGCGGAAAAACAGATACGCAGTATTTT.

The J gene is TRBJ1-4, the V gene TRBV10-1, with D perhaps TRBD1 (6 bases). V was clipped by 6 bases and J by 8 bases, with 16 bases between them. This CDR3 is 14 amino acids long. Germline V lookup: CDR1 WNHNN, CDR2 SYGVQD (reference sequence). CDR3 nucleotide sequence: TGCGCCAGCAGGCCAGGGGCCGCTGGGGAAAAACTGTTTTTT. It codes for CASRPGAAGEKLFF.

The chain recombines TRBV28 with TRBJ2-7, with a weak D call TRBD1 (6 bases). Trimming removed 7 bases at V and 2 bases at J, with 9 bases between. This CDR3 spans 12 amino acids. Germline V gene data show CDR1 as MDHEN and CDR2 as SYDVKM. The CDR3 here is CASTDSPYEQYF. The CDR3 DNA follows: TGTGCCAGCACGGACAGTCCCTACGAGCAGTACTTC.

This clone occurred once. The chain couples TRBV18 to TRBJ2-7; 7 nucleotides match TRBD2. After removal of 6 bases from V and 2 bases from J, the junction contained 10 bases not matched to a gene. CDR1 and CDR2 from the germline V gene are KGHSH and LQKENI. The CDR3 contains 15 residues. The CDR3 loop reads CASSSFMRGTYEQYF. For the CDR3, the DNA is TGTGCCAGCTCGTCCTTTATGCGGGGGACCTACGAGCAGTACTTC.

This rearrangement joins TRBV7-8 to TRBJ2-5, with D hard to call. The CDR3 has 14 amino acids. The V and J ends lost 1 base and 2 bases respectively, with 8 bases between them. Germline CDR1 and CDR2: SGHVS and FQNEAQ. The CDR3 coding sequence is TGTGCCAGCAGCTTAGGGGGATTACAAGAGACCCAGTACTTC. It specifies CASSLGGLQETQYF.

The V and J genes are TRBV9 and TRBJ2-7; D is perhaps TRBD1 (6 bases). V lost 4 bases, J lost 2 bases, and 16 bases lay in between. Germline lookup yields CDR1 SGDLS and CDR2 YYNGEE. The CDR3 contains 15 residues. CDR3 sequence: CASSFTPGATYEQYF. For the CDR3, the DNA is TGTGCCAGCAGCTTCACGCCAGGGGCGACCTACGAGCAGTACTTC. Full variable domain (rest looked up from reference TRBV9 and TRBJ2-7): DSGVTQTPKHLITATGQRVTLRCSPRSGDLSVYWYQQSLDQGLQFLIQYYNGEERAKGNILERFSAQQFPDLHSELNLSSLELGDSALYFCASSFTPGATYEQYFGPGTRLTVT.

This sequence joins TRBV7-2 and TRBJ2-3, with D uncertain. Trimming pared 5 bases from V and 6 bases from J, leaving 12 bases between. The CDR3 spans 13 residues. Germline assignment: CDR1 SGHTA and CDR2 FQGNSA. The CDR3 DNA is TGTGCCAGCAGCCCGCAGTGGACCGATACGCAGTATTTT. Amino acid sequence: CASSPQWTDTQYF.

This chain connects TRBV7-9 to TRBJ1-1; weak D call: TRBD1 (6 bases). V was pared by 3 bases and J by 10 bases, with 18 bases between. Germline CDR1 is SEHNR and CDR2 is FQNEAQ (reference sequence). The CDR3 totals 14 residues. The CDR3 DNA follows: TGTGCCAGCAGCTTGCGACAGGCCTCAGGAGGAGCTTTCTTT. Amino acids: CASSLRQASGGAFF.

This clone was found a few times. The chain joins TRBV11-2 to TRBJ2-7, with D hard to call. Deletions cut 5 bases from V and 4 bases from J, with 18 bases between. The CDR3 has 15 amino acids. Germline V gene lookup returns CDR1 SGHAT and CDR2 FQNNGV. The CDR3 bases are TGTGCCAGCAGCATTCTGGTGGGGATCACTTACGAGCAGTACTTC. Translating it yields CASSILVGITYEQYF.

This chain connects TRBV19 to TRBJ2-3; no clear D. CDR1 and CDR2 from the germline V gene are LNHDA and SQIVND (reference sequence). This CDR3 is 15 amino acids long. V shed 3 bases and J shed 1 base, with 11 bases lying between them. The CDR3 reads CASSIGRRGTDTQYF. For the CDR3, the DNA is TGTGCCAGTAGTATCGGTAGAAGAGGCACAGATACGCAGTATTTT.

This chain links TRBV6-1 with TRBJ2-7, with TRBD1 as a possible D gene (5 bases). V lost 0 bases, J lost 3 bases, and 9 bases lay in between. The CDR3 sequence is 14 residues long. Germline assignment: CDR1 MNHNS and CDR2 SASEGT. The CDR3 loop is CASSEAQQGYEQYF. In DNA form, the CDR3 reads TGTGCCAGCAGTGAAGCGCAGCAGGGCTACGAGCAGTACTTC.

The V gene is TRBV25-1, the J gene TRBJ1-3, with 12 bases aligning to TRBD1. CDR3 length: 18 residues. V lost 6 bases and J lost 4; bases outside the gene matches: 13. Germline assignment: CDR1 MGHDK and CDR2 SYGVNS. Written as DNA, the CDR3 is TGTGCCAGCAGCAAACGGGGGGGACAGGGGGCCGAAGGAAACACCATATATTTT. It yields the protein CASSKRGGQGAEGNTIYF.

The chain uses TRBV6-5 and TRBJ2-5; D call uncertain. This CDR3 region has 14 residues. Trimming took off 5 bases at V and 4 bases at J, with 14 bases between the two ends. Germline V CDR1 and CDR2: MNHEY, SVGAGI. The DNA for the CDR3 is TGTGCCAGCAGTCCCCGTCGGGTAGGAGAGACCCAGTACTTC. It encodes CASSPRRVGETQYF.

This chain's CDR3 is CASSQTSGETNEQFF. The CDR3 DNA reads as TGTGCCAGCAGCCAGACTAGCGGGGAGACTAATGAGCAGTTCTTC. The rearrangement joins TRBV7-3 to TRBJ2-1, with TRBD2 matching over 11 bases. This CDR3 comprises 15 residues. Trimming took 5 bases from V and 7 from J; bases not matched to a gene: 7. CDR1 SGHTA and CDR2 FQGTGA come from the germline V gene.

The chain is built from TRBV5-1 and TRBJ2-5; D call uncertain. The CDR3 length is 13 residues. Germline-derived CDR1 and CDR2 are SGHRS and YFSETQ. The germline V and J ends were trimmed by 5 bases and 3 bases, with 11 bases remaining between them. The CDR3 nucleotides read TGCGCCAGCAGGCAAGTCGATAAAGAGACCCAGTACTTC. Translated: CASRQVDKETQYF.

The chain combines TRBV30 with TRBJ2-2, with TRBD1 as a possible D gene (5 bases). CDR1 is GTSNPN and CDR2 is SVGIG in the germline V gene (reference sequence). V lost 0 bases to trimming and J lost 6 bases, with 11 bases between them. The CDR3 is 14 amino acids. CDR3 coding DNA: TGTGCCTGGAGTGTACAAGGGGTTTCCGGGGAGCTGTTTTTT. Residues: CAWSVQGVSGELFF. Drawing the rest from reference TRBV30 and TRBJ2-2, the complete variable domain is SQTIHQWPATLVQPVGSPLSLECTVEGTSNPNLYWYRQAAGRGLQLLFYSVGIGQISSEVPQNLSASRPQDRQFILSSKKLLLSDSGFYLCAWSVQGVSGELFFGEGSRLTVL.

In DNA form, the CDR3 reads TGTGCCAGCAGCTCCGAAATGAACACTGAAGCTTTCTTT. It specifies CASSSEMNTEAFF. V usage is TRBV11-1 and J usage is TRBJ1-1, with D unresolved. V was pared by 4 bases and J by 0 bases, with 6 bases between. The CDR3 is 13 amino acids. From germline, CDR1 is SGHAT and CDR2 FQDESV (reference sequence).

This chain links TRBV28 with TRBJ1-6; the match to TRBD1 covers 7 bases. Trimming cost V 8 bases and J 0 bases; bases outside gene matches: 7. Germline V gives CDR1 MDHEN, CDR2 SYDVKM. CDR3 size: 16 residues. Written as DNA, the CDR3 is TGTGCCAGCGGGGGGACAGACGGCTCCTATAATTCACCCCTCCACTTT. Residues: CASGGTDGSYNSPLHF.

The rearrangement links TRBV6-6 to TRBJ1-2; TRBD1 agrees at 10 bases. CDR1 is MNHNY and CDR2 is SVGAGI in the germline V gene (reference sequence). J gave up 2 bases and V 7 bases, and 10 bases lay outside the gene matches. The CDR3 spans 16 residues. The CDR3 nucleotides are TGTGCCAGCAAACTTGGGACAGGGGCTCCCAACTATGGCTACACCTTC. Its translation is CASKLGTGAPNYGYTF.

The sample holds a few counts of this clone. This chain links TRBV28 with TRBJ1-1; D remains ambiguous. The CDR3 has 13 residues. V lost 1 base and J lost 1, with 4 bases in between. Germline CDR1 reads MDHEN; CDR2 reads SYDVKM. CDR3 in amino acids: CASSLFTNTEAFF. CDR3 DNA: TGTGCCAGCAGTTTATTTACGAACACTGAAGCTTTCTTT.

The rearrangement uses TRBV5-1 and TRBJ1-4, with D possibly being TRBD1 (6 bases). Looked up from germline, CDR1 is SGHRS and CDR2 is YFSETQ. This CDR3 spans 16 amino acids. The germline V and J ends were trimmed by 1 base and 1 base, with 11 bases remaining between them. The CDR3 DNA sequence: TGCGCCAGCAGCTTGAGGGGGTCCGGAACTAATGAAAAACTGTTTTTT. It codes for CASSLRGSGTNEKLFF. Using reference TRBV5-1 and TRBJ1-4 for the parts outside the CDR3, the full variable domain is KAGVTQTPRYLIKTRGQQVTLSCSPISGHRSVSWYQQTPGQGLQFLFEYFSETQRNKGNFPGRFSGRQFSNSRSEMNVSTLELGDSALYLCASSLRGSGTNEKLFFGSGTQLSVL.

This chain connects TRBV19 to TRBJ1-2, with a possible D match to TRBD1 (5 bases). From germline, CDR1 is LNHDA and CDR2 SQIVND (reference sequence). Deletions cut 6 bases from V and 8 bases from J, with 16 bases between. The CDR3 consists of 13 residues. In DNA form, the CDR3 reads TGTGCCAGTAGGATAACTTCTTGGGGCGGCTACACCTTC. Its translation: CASRITSWGGYTF.

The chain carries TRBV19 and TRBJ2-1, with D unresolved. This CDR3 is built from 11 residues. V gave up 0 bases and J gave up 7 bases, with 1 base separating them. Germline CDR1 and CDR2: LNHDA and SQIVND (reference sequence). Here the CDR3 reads CASSIENEQFF. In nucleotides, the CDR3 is TGTGCCAGTAGTATAGAAAATGAGCAGTTCTTC. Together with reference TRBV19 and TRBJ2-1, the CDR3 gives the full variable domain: DGGITQSPKYLFRKEGQNVTLSCEQNLNHDAMYWYRQDPGQGLRLIYYSQIVNDFQKGDIAEGYSVSREKKESFPLTVTSAQKNPTAFYLCASSIENEQFFGPGTRLTVL.

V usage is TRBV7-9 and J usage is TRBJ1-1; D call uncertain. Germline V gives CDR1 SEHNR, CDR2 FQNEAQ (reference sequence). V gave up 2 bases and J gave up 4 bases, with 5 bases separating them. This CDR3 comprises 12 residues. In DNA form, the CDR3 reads TGTGCCAGCAGCTTACTTGGCACTGAAGCTTTCTTT. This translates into CASSLLGTEAFF.

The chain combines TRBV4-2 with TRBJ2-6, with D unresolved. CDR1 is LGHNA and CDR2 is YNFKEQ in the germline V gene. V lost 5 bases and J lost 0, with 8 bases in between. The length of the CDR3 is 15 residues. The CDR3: CASSFPISGANVLTF. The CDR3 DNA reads TGTGCCAGCAGCTTTCCCATCTCTGGGGCCAACGTCCTGACTTTC.

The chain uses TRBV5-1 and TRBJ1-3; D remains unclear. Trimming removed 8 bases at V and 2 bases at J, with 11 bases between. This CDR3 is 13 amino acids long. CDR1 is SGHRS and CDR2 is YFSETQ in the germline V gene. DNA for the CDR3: TGCGCCAGACCGACCGAGACTGGAAACACCATATATTTT. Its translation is CARPTETGNTIYF.

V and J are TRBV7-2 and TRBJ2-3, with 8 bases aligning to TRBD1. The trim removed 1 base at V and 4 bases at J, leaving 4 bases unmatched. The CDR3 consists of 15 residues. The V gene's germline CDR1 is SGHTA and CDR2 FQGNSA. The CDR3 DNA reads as TGTGCCAGCAGCTTAGGGACAGGGTTTTCAGATACGCAGTATTTT. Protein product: CASSLGTGFSDTQYF.

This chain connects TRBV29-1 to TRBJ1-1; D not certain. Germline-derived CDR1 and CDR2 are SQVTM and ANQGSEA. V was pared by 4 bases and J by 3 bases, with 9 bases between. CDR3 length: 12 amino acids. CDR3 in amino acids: CSVAAGYTEAFF. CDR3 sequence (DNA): TGCAGCGTTGCGGCAGGATACACTGAAGCTTTCTTT.